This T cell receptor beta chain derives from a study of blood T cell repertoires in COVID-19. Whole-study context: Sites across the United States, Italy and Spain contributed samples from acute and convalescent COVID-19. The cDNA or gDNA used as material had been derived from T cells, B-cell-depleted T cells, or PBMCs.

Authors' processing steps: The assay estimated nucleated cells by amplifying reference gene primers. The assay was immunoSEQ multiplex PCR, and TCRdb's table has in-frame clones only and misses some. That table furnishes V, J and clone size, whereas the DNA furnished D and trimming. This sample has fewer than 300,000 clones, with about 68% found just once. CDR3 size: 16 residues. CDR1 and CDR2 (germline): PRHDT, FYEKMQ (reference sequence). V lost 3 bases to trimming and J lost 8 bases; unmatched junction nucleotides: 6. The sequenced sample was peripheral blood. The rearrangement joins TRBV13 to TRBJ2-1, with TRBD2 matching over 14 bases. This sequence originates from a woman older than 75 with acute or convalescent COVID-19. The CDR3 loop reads CASSFGTSGGRYEQFF. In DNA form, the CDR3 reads TGTGCCAGCAGCTTCGGGACTAGCGGGGGAAGATATGAGCAGTTCTTC.